A single T cell receptor beta chain is shown here with its context. Its antigen is unidentified. This sample stems from a study of cytotoxic CD8 clonotypes in ibrutinib-treated CLL. Study context: Mean values per sample were around 250,000 productive templates and tens of thousands of productive rearrangements. Study-level results: The times at which samples were taken varied between sustained-remission and progressing patients. Public clonotypes proved infrequent, and on treatment they shrank or remained steady.

Cryopreserved PBMCs supplied roughly 2.1 micrograms of genomic DNA for TCR beta libraries. The CDR3 length is 18 residues. Looked up from germline, CDR1 is SGHDT and CDR2 is YYEEEE. With 2 bases removed from V and 1 base from J, the gap between germline ends came to 19 bases. Sequencing was performed with immunoSEQ multiplex PCR; in TCRdb, only in-frame clones are kept and a portion is missing. Altogether some 140,000 clones are present, around 80% being singletons, with the ten largest covering about 3.5%. Sequencing was performed on PBMCs, taken after 24 months of ibrutinib treatment. The chain uses TRBV5-6 and TRBJ1-5, with D possibly being TRBD1 (6 bases). This TCR was recovered from a human donor with chronic lymphocytic leukemia. The CDR3 DNA follows: TGTGCCAGCAGCTTATCTGGCGGGGGCATCGAGAGCAATCAGCCCCAGCATTTT. It codes for CASSLSGGGIESNQPQHF. Combining the CDR3 with reference TRBV5-6 and TRBJ1-5 gives the whole variable domain DAGVTQSPTHLIKTRGQQVTLRCSPKSGHDTVSWYQQALGQGPQFIFQYYEEEERQRGNFPDRFSGHQFPNYSSELNVNALLLGDSALYLCASSLSGGGIESNQPQHFGDGTRLSIL.